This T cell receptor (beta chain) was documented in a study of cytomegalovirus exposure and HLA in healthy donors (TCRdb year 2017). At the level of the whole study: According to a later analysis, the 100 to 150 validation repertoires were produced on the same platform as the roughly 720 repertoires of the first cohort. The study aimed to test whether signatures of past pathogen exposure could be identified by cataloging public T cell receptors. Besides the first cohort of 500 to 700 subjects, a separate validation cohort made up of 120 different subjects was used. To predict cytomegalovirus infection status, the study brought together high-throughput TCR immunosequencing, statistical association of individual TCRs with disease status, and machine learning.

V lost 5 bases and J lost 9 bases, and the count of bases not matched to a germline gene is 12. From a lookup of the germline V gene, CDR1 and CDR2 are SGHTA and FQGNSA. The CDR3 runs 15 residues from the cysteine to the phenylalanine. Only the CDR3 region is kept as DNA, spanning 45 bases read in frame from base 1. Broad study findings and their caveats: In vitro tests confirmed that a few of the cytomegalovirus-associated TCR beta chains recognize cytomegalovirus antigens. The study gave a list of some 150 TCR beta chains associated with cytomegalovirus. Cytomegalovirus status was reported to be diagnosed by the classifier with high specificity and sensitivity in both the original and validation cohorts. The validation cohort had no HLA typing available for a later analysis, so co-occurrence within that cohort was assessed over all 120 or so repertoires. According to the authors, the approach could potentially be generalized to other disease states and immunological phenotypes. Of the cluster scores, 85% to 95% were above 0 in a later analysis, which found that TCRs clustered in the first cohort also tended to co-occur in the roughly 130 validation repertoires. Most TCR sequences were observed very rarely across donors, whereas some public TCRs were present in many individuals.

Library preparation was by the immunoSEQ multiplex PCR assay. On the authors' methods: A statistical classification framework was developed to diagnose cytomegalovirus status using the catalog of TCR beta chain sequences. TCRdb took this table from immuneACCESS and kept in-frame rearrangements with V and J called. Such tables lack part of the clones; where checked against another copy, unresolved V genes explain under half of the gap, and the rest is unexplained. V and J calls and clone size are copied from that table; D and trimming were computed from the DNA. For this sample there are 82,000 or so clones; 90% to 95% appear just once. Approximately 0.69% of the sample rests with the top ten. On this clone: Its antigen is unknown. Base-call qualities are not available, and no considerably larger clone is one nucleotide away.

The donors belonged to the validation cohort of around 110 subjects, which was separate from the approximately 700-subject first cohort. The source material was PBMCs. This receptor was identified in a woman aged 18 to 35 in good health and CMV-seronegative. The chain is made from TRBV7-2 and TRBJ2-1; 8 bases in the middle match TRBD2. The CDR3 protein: CASSPLRREGGEQFF. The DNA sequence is TGTGCCAGCAGCCCATTGCGACGGGAGGGTGGTGAGCAGTTCTTC. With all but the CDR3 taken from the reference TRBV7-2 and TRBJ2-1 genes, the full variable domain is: GAGVSQSPSNKVTEKGKDVELRCDPISGHTALYWYRQSLGQGLEFLIYFQGNSAPDKSGLPSDRFSAERTGGSVSTLTIQRTQQEDSAVYLCASSPLRREGGEQFFGPGTRLTVL.